This T cell receptor (beta chain) comes out of a study of vaccination effects on CD4 cells after COVID-19. At the level of the study: Among convalescent patients, two provided samples 16 days and one week before vaccination.

The ViraFEST assay expanded antigen-specific CD4+ T cells with viral peptide pools before sequencing. Subsequent to ten to eleven days of culture, CD4+ T cells were isolated. This individual tested PCR-positive for SARS-CoV-2 infection between March and December 2020. Wells containing approximately 2 million PBMC each were cultured with approximately 9.2 IU/ml IL-2 and 8 to 10 ug/ml peptides. Libraries were prepared by immunoSEQ multiplex PCR; TCRdb keeps only in-frame clonotypes and omits some of them. The sample records about 45,000 clones, roughly 75% being singletons. Concerning this clone itself: Its target is unknown.

CDR1 is SEHNR, CDR2 FQNEAQ, per germline (reference sequence). CDR3 length: 13 amino acids. Trimming stripped 0 bases from V and 6 bases from J, with 8 bases between. V is TRBV7-9 and J is TRBJ1-1; D unclear. The sequences come from CD4+ T cells from PBMCs cultured with a peptide pool, collected before COVID-19 vaccination. The sequence was collected from a human donor who had a prior SARS-CoV-2 infection. CDR3 residues: CASSLAGGAEAFF. The DNA of the CDR3 is TGTGCCAGCAGCTTAGCGGGCGGCGCTGAAGCTTTCTTT. The full variable domain, in which reference TRBV7-9 and TRBJ1-1 provide the parts outside the CDR3, is DTGVSQNPRHKITKRGQNVTFRCDPISEHNRLYWYRQTLGQGPEFLTYFQNEAQLEKSRLLSDRFSAERPKGSFSTLEIQRTEQGDSAMYLCASSLAGGAEAFFGQGTRLTVV.